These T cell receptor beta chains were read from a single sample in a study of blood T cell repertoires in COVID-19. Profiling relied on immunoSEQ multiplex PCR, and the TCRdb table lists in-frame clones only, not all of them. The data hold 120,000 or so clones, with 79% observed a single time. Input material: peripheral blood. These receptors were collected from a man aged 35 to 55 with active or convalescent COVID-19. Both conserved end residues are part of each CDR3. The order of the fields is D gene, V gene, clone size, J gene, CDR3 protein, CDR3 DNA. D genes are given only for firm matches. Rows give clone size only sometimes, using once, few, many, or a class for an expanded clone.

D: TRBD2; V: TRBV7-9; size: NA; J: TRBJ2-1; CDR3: CASSSGLVNNEQFF; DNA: TGTGCCAGCAGCTCGGGACTAGTCAACAATGAGCAGTTCTTC
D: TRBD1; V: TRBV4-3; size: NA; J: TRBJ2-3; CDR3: CASSQEVRGTGRLGDTDTQYF; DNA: TGCGCCAGCAGCCAAGAAGTTCGGGGGACAGGGCGATTGGGAGACACAGATACGCAGTATTTT
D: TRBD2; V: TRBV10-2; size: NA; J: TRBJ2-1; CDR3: CASGRAGVVDEQFF; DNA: TGCGCCAGCGGCCGAGCGGGAGTCGTAGATGAGCAGTTCTTC
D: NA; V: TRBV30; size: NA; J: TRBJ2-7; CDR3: CAWTIGVRYEQYF; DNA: TGTGCCTGGACGATAGGGGTTCGGTACGAGCAGTACTTC
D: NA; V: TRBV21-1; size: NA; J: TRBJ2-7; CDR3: CASSKGGGGSYEQYF; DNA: TGTGCCAGCAGCAAAGGAGGCGGGGGCTCCTACGAGCAGTACTTC
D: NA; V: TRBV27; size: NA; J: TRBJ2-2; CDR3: CASSRQSNTGELFF; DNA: TGTGCCAGCAGTAGACAGTCGAACACCGGGGAGCTGTTTTTT
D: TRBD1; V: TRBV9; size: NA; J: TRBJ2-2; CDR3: CASSVGRDSRTGELFF; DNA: TGTGCCAGCAGCGTAGGTAGGGACAGCCGCACCGGGGAGCTGTTTTTT
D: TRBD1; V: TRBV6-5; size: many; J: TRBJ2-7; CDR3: CASSYSGQGAKEQYF; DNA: TGTGCCAGCAGTTACTCCGGACAGGGGGCGAAAGAGCAGTACTTC
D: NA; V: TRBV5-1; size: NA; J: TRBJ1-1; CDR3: CASSPSPGGVMADTEAFF; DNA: TGCGCCAGCAGCCCCTCCCCGGGAGGCGTGATGGCGGACACTGAAGCTTTCTTT
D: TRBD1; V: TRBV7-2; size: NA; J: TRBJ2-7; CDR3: CASSQPGQGNEQYF; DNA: TGTGCCAGCAGTCAACCGGGACAGGGGAACGAGCAGTACTTC
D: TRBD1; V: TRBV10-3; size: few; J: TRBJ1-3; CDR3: CAIARQGGSGNTIYF; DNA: TGTGCCATCGCCCGACAGGGCGGCTCTGGAAACACCATATATTTT
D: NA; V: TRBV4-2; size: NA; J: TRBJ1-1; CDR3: CASSLGETVNTEAFF; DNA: TGTGCCAGCAGCCTCGGGGAGACCGTTAACACTGAAGCTTTCTTT
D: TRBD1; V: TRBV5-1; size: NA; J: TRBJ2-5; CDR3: CASSLQTGGRETQYF; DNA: TGCGCCAGCAGCTTGCAAACAGGGGGTCGAGAGACCCAGTACTTC
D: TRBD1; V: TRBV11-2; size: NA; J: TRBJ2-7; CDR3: CASSPSGGNYEQYF; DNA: TGTGCCAGCAGCCCTTCAGGGGGAAACTACGAGCAGTACTTC
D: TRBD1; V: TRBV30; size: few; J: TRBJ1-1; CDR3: CAWSAEGAPREAFF; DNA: TGTGCCTGGAGTGCCGAGGGGGCCCCGAGGGAAGCTTTCTTT
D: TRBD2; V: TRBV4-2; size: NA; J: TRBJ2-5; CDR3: CAVRPGGQETQYF; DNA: TGTGCCGTACGACCGGGGGGGCAAGAGACCCAGTACTTC
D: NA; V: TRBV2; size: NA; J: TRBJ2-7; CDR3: CASKSVRNRQEQYF; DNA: TGTGCCAGCAAGTCGGTGAGGAATCGGCAAGAGCAGTACTTC
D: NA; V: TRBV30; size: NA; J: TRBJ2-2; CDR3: CAWSATPPTAHVLGGLNTGELFF; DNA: TGTGCCTGGAGTGCGACCCCTCCAACAGCGCACGTATTGGGGGGGCTTAACACCGGGGAGCTGTTTTTT
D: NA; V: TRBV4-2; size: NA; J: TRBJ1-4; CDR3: CASSHTDGEEKLFF; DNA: TGTGCCAGCAGCCATACCGACGGGGAGGAAAAACTGTTTTTT
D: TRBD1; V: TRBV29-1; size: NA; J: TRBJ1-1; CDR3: CSTPGTGNTEAFF; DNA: TGCAGCACCCCCGGGACAGGGAATACTGAAGCTTTCTTT
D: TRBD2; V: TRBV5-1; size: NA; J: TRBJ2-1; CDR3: CASSFRGRAAVDEQFF; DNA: TGCGCCAGCAGCTTCCGCGGGAGGGCCGCGGTGGATGAGCAGTTCTTC
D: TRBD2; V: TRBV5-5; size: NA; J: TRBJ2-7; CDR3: CASSPGTSVSYEQYF; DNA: TGTGCCAGCAGCCCCGGGACTAGCGTCTCCTACGAGCAGTACTTC
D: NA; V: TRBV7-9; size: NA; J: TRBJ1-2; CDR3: CASSSSGTPNFYGYTF; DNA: TGTGCCAGCAGCTCCTCCGGGACACCAAATTTCTATGGCTACACCTTC
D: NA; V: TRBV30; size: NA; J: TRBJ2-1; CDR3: CAWTRRSEQFF; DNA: TGTGCCTGGACGAGGCGTTCGGAGCAGTTCTTC
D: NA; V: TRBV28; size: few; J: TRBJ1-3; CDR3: CASSLSRGDAGNTIYF; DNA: TGTGCCAGCAGTCTCTCCCGGGGTGATGCTGGAAACACCATATATTTT
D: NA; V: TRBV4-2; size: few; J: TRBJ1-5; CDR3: CASSAGIGNQPQHF; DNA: TGTGCCAGCAGCGCCGGTATCGGCAATCAGCCCCAGCATTTT
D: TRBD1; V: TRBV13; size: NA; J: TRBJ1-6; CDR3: CASSEDRASSYNSPLHF; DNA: TGTGCCAGCAGCGAGGACAGGGCGAGCTCCTATAATTCACCCCTCCACTTT
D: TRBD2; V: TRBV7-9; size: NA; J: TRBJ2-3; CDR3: CASSLGLAGGRTDTQYF; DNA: TGTGCCAGCAGCTTAGGGCTAGCGGGAGGGCGCACAGATACGCAGTATTTT